The 20 T cell receptor beta chains in this list originate from one sample, sequenced in a study of patients and donors after allogeneic stem cell transplantation. TCRdb fed the RT-PCR reads into MiXCR, producing one record per CDR3 protein. The sample lists more than 850,000 distinct CDR3 sequences, over 15% seen once, with around 6% in the top ten. Sequences were obtained from blood, either unsorted or a sorted T cell fraction (not recorded which). The receptors derive from a human donor who was either an allogeneic HSCT recipient or a stem cell or donor lymphocyte infusion donor (not recorded which). It is not recorded whose cells these are; they may come from a transplant donor.

This chain connects TRBV5-1 to TRBJ1-1; no clear D gene. Germline V lookup: CDR1 SGHRS, CDR2 YFSETQ. Trimming removed 0 bases from V and 0 bases from J, with 9 bases in between. CDR3 length: 15 residues. In DNA form, the CDR3 reads TGCGCCAGCAGCTTGGGCCGGTCCGTGAACACTGAAGCTTTCTTT. It translates to CASSLGRSVNTEAFF.

The chain has TRBV12-3 or TRBV12-4 and TRBJ2-1; 15 bases are a match to TRBD2. The CDR3 covers 15 residues. With 5 bases clipped from V and 9 bases from J, the junction kept 5 bases outside the gene matches. This chain's CDR3 is CASSGTSGRLSEQFF. CDR3 nucleotide sequence: TGTGCCAGCAGTGGGACTAGCGGGAGGTTAAGTGAGCAGTTCTTC.

The rearrangement joins TRBV12-3 or TRBV12-4 to TRBJ2-5; TRBD2 agrees at 7 bases. The junction had 17 bases not matched to a gene; V was cut back by 6 bases and J by 4 bases. The CDR3 contains 17 residues. The CDR3 loop is CASSPRLAGPIRETQYF. DNA of the CDR3: TGTGCCAGCAGCCCCAGACTAGCTGGGCCTATTCGAGAGACCCAGTACTTC.

J is TRBJ1-5 and V is TRBV24-1; 8 positions match TRBD1. Per the germline V gene, CDR1 is KGHDR and CDR2 is SFDVKD. This CDR3 has 18 amino acids. Trimming took 6 bases from V and 0 from J; bases not matched to a gene: 12. In nucleotides, the CDR3 is TGTGCCACCAGTTCAATCGGACAGGGAAGTTATAGCAATCAGCCCCAGCATTTT. Its protein product is CATSSIGQGSYSNQPQHF.

The chain carries TRBV6-1 and TRBJ2-2; D is ambiguous. Germline loops: CDR1 MNHNS, CDR2 SASEGT. Trimming removed 6 bases from V and 1 base from J, with 9 bases in between. The CDR3 has 14 amino acids. CDR3 protein: CASSPVQNTGELFF. The DNA for the CDR3 is TGTGCCAGCAGCCCTGTCCAGAACACCGGGGAGCTGTTTTTT.

This sequence joins TRBV24-1 and TRBJ2-1; D call uncertain. There are 13 residues in the CDR3. Germline values: CDR1 KGHDR, CDR2 SFDVKD. Deletions cut 1 base from V and 7 bases from J, with 7 bases between. The CDR3 bases are TGTGCCACCAGTGATTTATTGGGGAATGAGCAGTTCTTC. Translated: CATSDLLGNEQFF.

The chain is built from TRBV6-2 or TRBV6-3 and TRBJ2-7; D gene unclear. CDR3 length equals 11 residues. Trimming took 6 bases from V and 2 from J, leaving 5 bases between them. Germline lookup yields CDR1 MNHEY and CDR2 SVGEGT. This chain's CDR3 is CASSRPYEQYF. In DNA, the CDR3 is TGTGCCAGCAGCCGACCCTACGAGCAGTACTTC.

The chain employs TRBV20-1 and TRBJ1-2; 7 positions match TRBD1. V trimming: 6 bases; J trimming: 1 base; junction bases outside the gene matches: 8. Per germline, CDR1 DFQATT and CDR2 SNEGSKA (reference sequence). This CDR3 is built from 14 residues. The DNA for the CDR3 is TGCAGTGCATATCCGGGACAGCTTAACTATGGCTACACCTTC. Its translation is CSAYPGQLNYGYTF.

This clonotype was detected only a few times. DNA for the CDR3: TGCGCCAGCAGCTTGGGGACAGGGAAGTTTAACATTCAGTACTTC. Translation: CASSLGTGKFNIQYF. This chain connects TRBV5-1 to TRBJ2-4; 8 nucleotides line up with TRBD1. The CDR3 has 15 residues. Germline-derived CDR1 and CDR2 are SGHRS and YFSETQ. V trimming: 0 bases; J trimming: 7 bases; junction bases outside the gene matches: 6.

This clonotype appeared a few times. The chain recombines TRBV12-5 with TRBJ2-1, with D perhaps matching TRBD2 (6 bases). In germline, CDR1 is LGHNT, CDR2 FRNRAP. V shed 2 bases and J shed 0 bases, with 14 bases lying between them. The CDR3 contains 17 residues. The CDR3 coding sequence is TGTGCTAGTGGTTTGTTTATCCGGGAGAGCTCCTACAATGAGCAGTTCTTC. Protein sequence: CASGLFIRESSYNEQFF.

There are a few counts of this clonotype. This chain connects TRBV5-1 to TRBJ1-2; the D gene is possibly TRBD1 (6 bases). Germline CDR1 is SGHRS and CDR2 is YFSETQ. The V end was cut by 3 bases, the J end by 8 bases, with 14 bases between. The CDR3 extends over 13 amino acids. CDR3 loop: CASSSSDSYGYTF. The CDR3 coding sequence is TGCGCCAGCAGCTCCTCGGACAGTTACGGCTACACCTTC.

The J gene is TRBJ2-3, the V gene TRBV30; the match to TRBD2 covers 7 bases. Germline CDR1 is GTSNPN and CDR2 is SVGIG (reference sequence). Losses at the gene ends were 0 bases for V and 2 bases for J; bases not matched to a gene: 5. This CDR3 has 15 residues. CDR3 amino acids: CAWSVSGRATDTQYF. The CDR3 region has the DNA TGTGCCTGGAGTGTAAGTGGGAGGGCCACAGATACGCAGTATTTT.

J is TRBJ2-3 and V is TRBV5-1; the D gene is possibly TRBD2 (5 bases). Germline V CDR1 and CDR2: SGHRS, YFSETQ. The CDR3 spans 16 residues. V was clipped by 4 bases and J by 5 bases, with 20 bases between them. The CDR3 loop reads CASSPLAGRGGDTQYF. The CDR3, as DNA: TGCGCCAGCAGCCCTTTGGCGGGCCGGGGTGGAGATACGCAGTATTTT.

This clonotype occurred a few times. This chain connects TRBV7-9 to TRBJ1-3; D unclear. This CDR3 is 14 amino acids long. The V and J ends lost 5 bases and 8 bases respectively, with 16 bases between them. CDR1 and CDR2 (germline): SEHNR, FQNEAQ (reference sequence). CDR3 amino acids: CASSENQVAHTIYF. The CDR3 DNA is TGTGCCAGCAGCGAAAACCAGGTTGCCCACACCATATATTTT.

The chain carries TRBV10-3 and TRBJ2-2, with 7 bases matching TRBD2. CDR3 length equals 16 residues. Germline V gives CDR1 ENHRY, CDR2 SYGVKD. V shed 3 bases and J 3 bases; nucleotides not matched to a gene: 7. CDR3 in amino acids: CAISDIRGVDTGELFF. The CDR3 DNA sequence: TGTGCCATCAGTGATATACGGGGGGTGGACACCGGGGAGCTGTTTTTT.

This clonotype was counted at least ten times. V and J are TRBV6-5 and TRBJ2-1; D is ambiguous. The CDR3 spans 11 residues. CDR1 MNHEY and CDR2 SVGAGI come from the germline V gene. V lost 6 bases and J lost 8, with 8 bases in between. The CDR3 region has the DNA TGTGCCAGCAGCTTCAAACATGAGCAGTTCTTC. Encoded protein: CASSFKHEQFF.

The V gene is TRBV6-2 or TRBV6-3, the J gene TRBJ1-1, with D possibly matching TRBD1 (6 bases). Trimming left V 5 bases short and J 1 base short, with 11 bases between. The CDR3 covers 14 residues. Germline assignment: CDR1 MNHEY and CDR2 SVGEGT. CDR3: CASSTSRGNTEAFF. CDR3 nucleotide sequence: TGTGCCAGCAGTACCTCCAGGGGGAACACTGAAGCTTTCTTT.

In this sample, this clonotype turned up a few times. The V and J genes are TRBV5-1 and TRBJ2-1; D may be TRBD2 (5 bases). Germline loops: CDR1 SGHRS, CDR2 YFSETQ. The CDR3 sequence is 16 residues long. Trimming took 1 base from V and 8 from J, leaving 19 bases between them. CDR3 nucleotides: TGCGCCAGCAGCTTGCGGGTCGGACTGGCTCGCGATGAGCAGTTCTTC. Encoded protein: CASSLRVGLARDEQFF.

This clonotype has just a few counts. The chain recombines TRBV11-3 with TRBJ2-7; 8 positions agree with TRBD1. CDR3 length: 14 amino acids. Trimming took 5 bases from V and 5 from J; bases not matched to a gene: 8. Germline lookup yields CDR1 SGHNT and CDR2 YENEEA. The CDR3 DNA reads as TGTGCCAGCAGCATAGGACAGGGCGTCGACGAGCAGTACTTC. Translating gives CASSIGQGVDEQYF.

The J gene is TRBJ1-2, the V gene TRBV30; the D is unclear. The CDR3 contains 12 residues. Germline CDR1 is GTSNPN and CDR2 is SVGIG (reference sequence). Trimming removed 4 bases at V and 8 bases at J, with 14 bases between. The CDR3 region is CAWNREVRGYTF. Here the CDR3 DNA reads TGTGCCTGGAATCGGGAGGTTCGGGGCTACACCTTC.